The T cell receptor (beta chain) under discussion was sequenced for a study of graft-versus-host responses after intestinal transplantation. Study details: Tacrolimus and steroids were given for 3 to 4 years to all recipients after anti-thymocyte globulin induction. Study-level results: GvH clones detected in recipient marrow included some appearing first in ileum or blood.

Repertoires were generated with immunoSEQ multiplex PCR, while TCRdb's copy carries only in-frame clones and drops some. This sample has 50,000 to 75,000 clones; roughly 90% occur once, and the top ten carry 1.7%. Concerning this clone itself: Its antigen is as yet unknown.

The CDR3 runs to 16 residues. From germline, CDR1 is LNHDA and CDR2 SQIVND (reference sequence). Unmatched junction bases numbered 12, after V lost 2 bases and J lost 5 bases. Source: unstimulated CD8+ T cells sorted from spleen or lymph node cells, taken before transplant. The gene calls are TRBV19 and TRBJ2-7, with 7 nucleotides matching TRBD1. The source of this sequence is a human donor who was the organ donor for an intestinal transplant. DNA for the CDR3: TGTGCCAGTAGTATACCGAAGCGACAGGGTGGCCACGAGCAGTACTTC. Amino acid sequence: CASSIPKRQGGHEQYF.